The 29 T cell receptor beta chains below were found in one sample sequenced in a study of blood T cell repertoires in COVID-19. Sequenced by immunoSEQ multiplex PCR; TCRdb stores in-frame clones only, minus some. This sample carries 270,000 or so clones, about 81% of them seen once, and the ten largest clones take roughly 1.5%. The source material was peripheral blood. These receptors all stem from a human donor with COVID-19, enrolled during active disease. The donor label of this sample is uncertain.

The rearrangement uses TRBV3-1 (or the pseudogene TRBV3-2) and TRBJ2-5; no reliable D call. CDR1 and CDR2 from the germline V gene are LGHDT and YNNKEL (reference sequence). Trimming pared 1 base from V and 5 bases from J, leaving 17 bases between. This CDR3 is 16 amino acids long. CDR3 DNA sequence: TGTGCCAGCAGCCAAGGGGTTCGCGGCGTTGAGGAGACCCAGTACTTC. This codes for CASSQGVRGVEETQYF.

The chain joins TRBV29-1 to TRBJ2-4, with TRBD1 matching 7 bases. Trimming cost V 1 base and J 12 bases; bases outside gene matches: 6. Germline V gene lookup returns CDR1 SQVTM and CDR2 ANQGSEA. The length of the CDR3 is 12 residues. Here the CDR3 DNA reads TGCAGCGTTGAAGTCAGGGGGTGCGCTCAGTACTTC. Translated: CSVEVRGCAQYF.

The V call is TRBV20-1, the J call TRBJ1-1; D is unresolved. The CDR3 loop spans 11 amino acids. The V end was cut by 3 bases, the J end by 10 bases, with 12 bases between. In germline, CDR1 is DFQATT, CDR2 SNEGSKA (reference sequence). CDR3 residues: CSASRVSGAFF. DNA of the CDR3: TGCAGTGCTAGCCGGGTTTCCGGAGCTTTCTTT.

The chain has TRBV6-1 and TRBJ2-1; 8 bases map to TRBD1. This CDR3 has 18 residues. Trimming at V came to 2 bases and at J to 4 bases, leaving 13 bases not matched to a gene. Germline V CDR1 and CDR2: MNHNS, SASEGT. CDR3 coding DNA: TGTGCCAGCAGTGAACTGGACAGGGCCCCGCTCGTTTACAATGAGCAGTTCTTC. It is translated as CASSELDRAPLVYNEQFF.

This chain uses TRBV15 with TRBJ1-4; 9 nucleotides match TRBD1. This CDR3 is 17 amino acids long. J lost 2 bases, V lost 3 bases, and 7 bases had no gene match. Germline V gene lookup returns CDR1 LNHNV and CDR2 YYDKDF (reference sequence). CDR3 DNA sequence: TGTGCCACCAGCAGCCAAAACAGGGGGCATACTAATGAAAAACTGTTTTTT. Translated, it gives CATSSQNRGHTNEKLFF.

The CDR3 DNA is TGTGCCAGCAGCTTGGCGGGAGGGCTCCAATACAATGAGCAGTTCTTC. As protein: CASSLAGGLQYNEQFF. This sequence joins TRBV7-3 and TRBJ2-1, with 9 positions matching TRBD2. CDR3 size: 16 residues. Per the germline V gene, CDR1 is SGHTA and CDR2 is FQGTGA. V gave up 3 bases and J gave up 4 bases; unmatched junction bases: 7.

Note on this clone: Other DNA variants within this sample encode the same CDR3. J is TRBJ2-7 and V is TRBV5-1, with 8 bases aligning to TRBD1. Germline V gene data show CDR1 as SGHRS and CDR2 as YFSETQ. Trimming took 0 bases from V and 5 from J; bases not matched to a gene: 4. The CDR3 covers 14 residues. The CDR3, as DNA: TGCGCCAGCAGCTTGGGACAGGGGACCCACGAGCAGTACTTC. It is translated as CASSLGQGTHEQYF. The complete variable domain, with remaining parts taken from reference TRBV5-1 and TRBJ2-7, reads KAGVTQTPRYLIKTRGQQVTLSCSPISGHRSVSWYQQTPGQGLQFLFEYFSETQRNKGNFPGRFSGRQFSNSRSEMNVSTLELGDSALYLCASSLGQGTHEQYFGPGTRLTVT.

The CDR3 coding sequence is TGTGCCAGTAGTATATCCGGGGAGAACACTGAAGCTTTCTTT. Translating gives CASSISGENTEAFF. The chain carries TRBV19 and TRBJ1-1; D is unclear. V gave up 2 bases and J gave up 1 base, with 8 bases separating them. The CDR3 runs to 14 residues. The germline V gene has CDR1 LNHDA and CDR2 SQIVND (reference sequence).

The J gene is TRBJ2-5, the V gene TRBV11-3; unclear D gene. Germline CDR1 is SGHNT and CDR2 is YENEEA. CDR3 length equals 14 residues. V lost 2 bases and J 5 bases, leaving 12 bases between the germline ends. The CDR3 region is CASSLSGGGETQYF. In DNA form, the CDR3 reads TGTGCCAGCAGCTTATCTGGCGGCGGTGAGACCCAGTACTTC.

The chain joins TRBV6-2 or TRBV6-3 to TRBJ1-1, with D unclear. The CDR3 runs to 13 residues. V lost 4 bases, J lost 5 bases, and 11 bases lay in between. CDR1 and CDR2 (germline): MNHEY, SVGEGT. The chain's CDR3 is CASSWHEVTEAFF. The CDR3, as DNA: TGTGCCAGCAGTTGGCATGAGGTGACTGAAGCTTTCTTT.

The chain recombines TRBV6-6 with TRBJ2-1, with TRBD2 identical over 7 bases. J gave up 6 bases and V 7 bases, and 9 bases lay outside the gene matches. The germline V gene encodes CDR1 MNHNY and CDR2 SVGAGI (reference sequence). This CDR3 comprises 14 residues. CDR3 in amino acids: CASTSWEGPNEQFF. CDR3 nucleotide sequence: TGTGCCAGCACCTCCTGGGAGGGACCCAATGAGCAGTTCTTC.

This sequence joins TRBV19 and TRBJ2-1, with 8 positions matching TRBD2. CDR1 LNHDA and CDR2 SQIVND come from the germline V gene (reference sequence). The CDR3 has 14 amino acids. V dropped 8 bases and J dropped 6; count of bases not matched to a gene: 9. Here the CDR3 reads CASLGTRLRNEQFF. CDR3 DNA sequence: TGTGCCAGTTTAGGGACTAGATTGCGCAATGAGCAGTTCTTC.

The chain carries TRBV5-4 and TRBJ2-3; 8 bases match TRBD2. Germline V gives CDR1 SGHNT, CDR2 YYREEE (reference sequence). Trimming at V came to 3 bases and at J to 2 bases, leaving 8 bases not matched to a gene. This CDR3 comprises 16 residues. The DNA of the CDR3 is TGTGCCAGCAGCTCAACTCAGCGGGGGCACACAGATACGCAGTATTTT. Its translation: CASSSTQRGHTDTQYF.

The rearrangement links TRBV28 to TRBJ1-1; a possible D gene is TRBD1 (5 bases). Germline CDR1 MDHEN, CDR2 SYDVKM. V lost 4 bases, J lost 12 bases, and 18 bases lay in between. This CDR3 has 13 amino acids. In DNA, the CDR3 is TGTGCCAGCAGTTCCCCGCCGACAGAAGCGTCTTTCTTT. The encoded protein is CASSSPPTEASFF.

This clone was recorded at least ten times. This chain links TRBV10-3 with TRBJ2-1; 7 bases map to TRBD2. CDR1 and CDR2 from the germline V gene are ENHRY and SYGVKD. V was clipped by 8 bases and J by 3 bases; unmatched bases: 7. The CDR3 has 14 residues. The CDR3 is CAIREAEDYNEQFF. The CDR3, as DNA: TGTGCCATCCGGGAGGCCGAGGACTACAATGAGCAGTTCTTC.

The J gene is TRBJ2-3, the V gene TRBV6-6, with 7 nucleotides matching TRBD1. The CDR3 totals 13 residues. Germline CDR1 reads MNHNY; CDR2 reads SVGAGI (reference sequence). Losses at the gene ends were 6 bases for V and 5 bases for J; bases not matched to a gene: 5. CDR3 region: CASSPYRGDTQYF. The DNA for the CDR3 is TGTGCCAGCAGCCCCTACAGGGGAGATACGCAGTATTTT.

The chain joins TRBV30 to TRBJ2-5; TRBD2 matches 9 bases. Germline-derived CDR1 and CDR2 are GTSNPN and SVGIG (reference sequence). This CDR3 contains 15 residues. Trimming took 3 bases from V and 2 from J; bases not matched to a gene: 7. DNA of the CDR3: TGTGCCTGGAGCTTGGGACTAGCAGGTCAAGAGACCCAGTACTTC. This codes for CAWSLGLAGQETQYF.

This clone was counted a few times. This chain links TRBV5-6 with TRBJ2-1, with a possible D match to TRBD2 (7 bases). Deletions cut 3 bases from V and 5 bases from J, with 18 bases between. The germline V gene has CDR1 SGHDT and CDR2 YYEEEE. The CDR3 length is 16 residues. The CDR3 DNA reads TGTGCCAGCAGCTATGTTTTGGGGGCGGGAGACAATGAGCAGTTCTTC. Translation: CASSYVLGAGDNEQFF.

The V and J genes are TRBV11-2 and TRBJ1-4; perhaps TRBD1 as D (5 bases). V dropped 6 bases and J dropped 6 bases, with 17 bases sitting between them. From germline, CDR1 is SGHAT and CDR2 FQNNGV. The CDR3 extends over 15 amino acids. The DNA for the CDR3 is TGTGCCAGCAGACCGTTCGGGGGAGGGCATGAAAAACTGTTTTTT. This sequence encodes CASRPFGGGHEKLFF.

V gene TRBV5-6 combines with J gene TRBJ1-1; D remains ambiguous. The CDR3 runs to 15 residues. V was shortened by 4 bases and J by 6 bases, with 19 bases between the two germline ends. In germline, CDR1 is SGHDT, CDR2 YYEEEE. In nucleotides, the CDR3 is TGTGCCAGCAGCAAAAGAAACTTACTGATAGCTGAAGCTTTCTTT. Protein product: CASSKRNLLIAEAFF. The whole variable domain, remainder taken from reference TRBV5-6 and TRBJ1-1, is DAGVTQSPTHLIKTRGQQVTLRCSPKSGHDTVSWYQQALGQGPQFIFQYYEEEERQRGNFPDRFSGHQFPNYSSELNVNALLLGDSALYLCASSKRNLLIAEAFFGQGTRLTVV.

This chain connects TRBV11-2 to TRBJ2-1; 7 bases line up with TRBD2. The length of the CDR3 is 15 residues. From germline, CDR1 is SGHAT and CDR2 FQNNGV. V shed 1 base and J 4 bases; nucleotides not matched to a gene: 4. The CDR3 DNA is TGTGCCAGCAGCTTAGTGGGGGGGTTATACAATGAGCAGTTCTTC. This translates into CASSLVGGLYNEQFF. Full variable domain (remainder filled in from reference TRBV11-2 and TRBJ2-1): EAGVAQSPRYKIIEKRQSVAFWCNPISGHATLYWYQQILGQGPKLLIQFQNNGVVDDSQLPKDRFSAERLKGVDSTLKIQPAKLEDSAVYLCASSLVGGLYNEQFFGPGTRLTVL.

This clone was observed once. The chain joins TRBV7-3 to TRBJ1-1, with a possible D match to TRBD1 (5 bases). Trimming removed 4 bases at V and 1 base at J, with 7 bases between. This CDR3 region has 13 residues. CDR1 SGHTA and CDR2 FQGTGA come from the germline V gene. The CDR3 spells CASSSDRNTEAFF. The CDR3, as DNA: TGTGCCAGCAGCTCAGACAGGAACACTGAAGCTTTCTTT.

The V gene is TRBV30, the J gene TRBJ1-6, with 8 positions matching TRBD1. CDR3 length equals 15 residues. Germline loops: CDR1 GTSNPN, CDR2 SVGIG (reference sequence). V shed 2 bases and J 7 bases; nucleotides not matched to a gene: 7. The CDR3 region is CAWSRETGANSPLHF. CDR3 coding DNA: TGTGCCTGGAGTCGAGAGACAGGGGCGAATTCACCCCTCCACTTT. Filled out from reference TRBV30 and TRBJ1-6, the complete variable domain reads SQTIHQWPATLVQPVGSPLSLECTVEGTSNPNLYWYRQAAGRGLQLLFYSVGIGQISSEVPQNLSASRPQDRQFILSSKKLLLSDSGFYLCAWSRETGANSPLHFGNGTRLTVT.

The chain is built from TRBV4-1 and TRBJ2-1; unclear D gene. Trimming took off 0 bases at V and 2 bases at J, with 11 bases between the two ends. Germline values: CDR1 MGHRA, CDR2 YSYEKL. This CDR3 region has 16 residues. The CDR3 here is CASSQDQLSTYNEQFF. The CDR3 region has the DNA TGCGCCAGCAGCCAAGATCAGCTTAGCACCTACAATGAGCAGTTCTTC.

CDR3 residues: CASSPMDRFNYEQYF. In nucleotides, the CDR3 is TGTGCCAGCTCACCAATGGACAGATTTAACTACGAGCAGTACTTC. V is TRBV18 and J is TRBJ2-7, with a tentative D call TRBD1 (6 bases). Trimming removed 2 bases from V and 3 bases from J, with 14 bases in between. CDR3 length equals 15 residues. CDR1 KGHSH and CDR2 LQKENI come from the germline V gene.

This CDR3 is CASSLQGTLTDTQYF. CDR3 nucleotides: TGTGCCAGCAGTTTACAGGGCACTCTCACAGATACGCAGTATTTT. The chain uses TRBV28 and TRBJ2-3, with D possibly TRBD1 on 5 matching bases. Trimming stripped 2 bases from V and 2 bases from J, with 11 bases between. This CDR3 is built from 15 residues. Germline V lookup: CDR1 MDHEN, CDR2 SYDVKM.

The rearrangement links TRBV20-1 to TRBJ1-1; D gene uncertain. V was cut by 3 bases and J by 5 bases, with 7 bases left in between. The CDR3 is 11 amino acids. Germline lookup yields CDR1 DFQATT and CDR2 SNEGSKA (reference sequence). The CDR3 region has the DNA TGCAGTGCTAGGGCGGAGACTGAAGCTTTCTTT. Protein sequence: CSARAETEAFF.

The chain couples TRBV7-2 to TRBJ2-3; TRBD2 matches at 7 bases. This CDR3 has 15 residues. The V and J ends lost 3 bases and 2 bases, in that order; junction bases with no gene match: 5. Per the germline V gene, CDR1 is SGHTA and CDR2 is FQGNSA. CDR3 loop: CASSFLLAPTDTQYF. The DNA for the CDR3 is TGTGCCAGCAGCTTCTTACTAGCGCCCACAGATACGCAGTATTTT.

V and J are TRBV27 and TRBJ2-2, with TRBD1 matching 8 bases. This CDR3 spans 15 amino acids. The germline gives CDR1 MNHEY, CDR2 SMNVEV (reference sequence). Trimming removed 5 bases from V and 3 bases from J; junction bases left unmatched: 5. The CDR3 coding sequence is TGTGCCAGCAGTCGCGGACAGGGATACACCGGGGAGCTGTTTTTT. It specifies CASSRGQGYTGELFF.